The clone carrying this TCR beta chain was detected many times. As to time point: newly diagnosed GD, antithyroid drugs for less than 3 months. The TCR library was prepared using RNA isolated from PBMCs. Building of the TCR beta libraries involved iRepertoire HTBI primers and Arm-PCR of CDR3 regions. Via MiXCR, TCRdb re-called the multiplex PCR reads, giving one row per CDR3 protein. The sample consists of some 500,000 distinct CDR3 sequences, approximately 15% of them appearing once. Trimming stripped 2 bases from V and 8 bases from J, with 6 bases between. This CDR3 is 11 amino acids long. CDR1 and CDR2 from the germline V gene are MNHEY and SVGEGT. The data derive from a study of regulatory T cells in long-lasting Graves disease. In the study overall: Patients with new Graves' disease had used antithyroid drugs below 3 months.

These data also featured in a second study, about T cells in Graves' hyperthyroidism and ophthalmopathy. That study adds: The diagnostic basis comprised clinical symptoms, serum thyroxine and TRAb, thyroid ultrasound and orbital computed tomography. Most expanded thyroid clonotypes above 0.001 recurred in blood.

J is TRBJ1-2 and V is TRBV6-2 or TRBV6-3; no firm D call. The sequenced sample was peripheral blood mononuclear cells (PBMCs), obtained at new diagnosis, from a patient treated with antithyroid drugs. The receptor comes from a man aged 25 to 45 with Graves disease. CDR3 amino acids: CASSYGRGYTF. The CDR3 DNA follows: TGTGCCAGCAGTTACGGCCGGGGCTACACCTTC.